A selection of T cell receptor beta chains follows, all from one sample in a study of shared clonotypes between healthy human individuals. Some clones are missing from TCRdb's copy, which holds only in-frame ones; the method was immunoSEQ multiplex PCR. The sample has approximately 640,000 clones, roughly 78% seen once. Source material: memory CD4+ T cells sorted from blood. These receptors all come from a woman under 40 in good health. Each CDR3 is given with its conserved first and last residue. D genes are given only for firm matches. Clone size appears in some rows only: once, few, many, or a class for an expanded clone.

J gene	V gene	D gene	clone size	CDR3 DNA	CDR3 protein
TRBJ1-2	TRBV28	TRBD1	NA	TGTGCCAGCAGTTTACTGTCCGGGACAGAGGCCTATGGCTACACCTTC	CASSLLSGTEAYGYTF
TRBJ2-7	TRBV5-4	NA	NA	TGTGCCAGCAGCTCCGGGGGACAGATCTACGAGCAGTACTTC	CASSSGGQIYEQYF
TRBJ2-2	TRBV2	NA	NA	TGTTCCTCGCGGGTCACCGGGGAGCTGTTTTTT	CSSRVTGELFF
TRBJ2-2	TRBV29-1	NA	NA	TGCAGCGTTGCCCCTGGCATGGGCACCGGGGAGCTGTTTTTT	CSVAPGMGTGELFF
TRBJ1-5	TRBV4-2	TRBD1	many	TGTGCCAGCAGCCGGACGAGACAGGGGGGCAATCAGCCCCAGCATTTT	CASSRTRQGGNQPQHF
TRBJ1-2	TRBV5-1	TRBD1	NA	TGCGCCAGCAGCCATGAGACAGGGCCGGACTATGGCTACACCTTC	CASSHETGPDYGYTF
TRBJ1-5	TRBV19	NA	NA	TGTGCCAGTAGTATAGCAGGGGGCAATCAGCCCCAGCATTTT	CASSIAGGNQPQHF
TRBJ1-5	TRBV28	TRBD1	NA	TGTGCCAGCAGCGAGACAGGGAAACGGAGTCAGCCCCAGCATTTT	CASSETGKRSQPQHF
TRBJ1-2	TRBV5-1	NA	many	TGCGCCAGCAGCTTGGTGGTAGGGGGAAACTATGGCTACACCTTC	CASSLVVGGNYGYTF
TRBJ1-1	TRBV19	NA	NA	TGTGCCACCCTTGTGAACACTGAAGCTTTCTTT	CATLVNTEAFF
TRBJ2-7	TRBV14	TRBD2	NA	TGTGCCAGCAGCGGGACTAGCGGGAGGATCTACGAGCAGTACTTC	CASSGTSGRIYEQYF
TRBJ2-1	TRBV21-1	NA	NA	TGTGCCAGCAGCAAAGCGCTCGAGGTTGAGCAGTTCTTC	CASSKALEVEQFF
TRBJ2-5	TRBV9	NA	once	TGTGCCAGCAGCGTAGGAGTGTTCGGGGGCACGGAGACCCAGTACTTC	CASSVGVFGGTETQYF
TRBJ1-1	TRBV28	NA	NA	TGTGCCAGCAGTGAGTGGAAGGGAACCAAACCCCAAGCTTTCTTT	CASSEWKGTKPQAFF
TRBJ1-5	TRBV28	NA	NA	TGTGCCAGCAGTTTACACAGGGTCAATCAGCCCCAGCATTTT	CASSLHRVNQPQHF
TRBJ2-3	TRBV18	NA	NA	TGTGCCAGCTCACCTACGGATGATACGCAGTATTTT	CASSPTDDTQYF
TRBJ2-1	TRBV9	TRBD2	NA	TGTGCCAGCAGCGTATACACTAGCGGGAGTAATGAGCAGTTCTTC	CASSVYTSGSNEQFF
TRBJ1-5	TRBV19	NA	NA	TGTGCCAGTAGTATTATACAGGGAGGTCAGCCCCAGCATTTT	CASSIIQGGQPQHF
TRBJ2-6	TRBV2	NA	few	TGTGCCAGCGGTGGGGCCAACGTCCTGACTTTC	CASGGANVLTF
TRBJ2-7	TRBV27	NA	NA	TGTGCCAGCAGTTTGCTCGGGAGCGAGCAGTACTTC	CASSLLGSEQYF
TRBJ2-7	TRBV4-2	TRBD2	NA	TGTGCCAGCAGCCAAGGAGCGGGAGTAGGGTACGAGCAGTACTTC	CASSQGAGVGYEQYF
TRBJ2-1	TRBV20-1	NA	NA	TGCAGTGCTACCTACAATGAGCAGTTCTTC	CSATYNEQFF
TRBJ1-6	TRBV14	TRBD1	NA	TGTGCCAGCAGCCATGGACAGGGGAAAAATTCACCCCTCCACTTT	CASSHGQGKNSPLHF
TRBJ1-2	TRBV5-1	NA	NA	TGCGCCAGCAGGGACCGGGACCTGGGGAACTATGGCTACACCTTC	CASRDRDLGNYGYTF
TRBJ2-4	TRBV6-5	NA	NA	TGTGCCAGCAGTTTGGGGTCCGGTTCCAAAAACATTCAGTACTTC	CASSLGSGSKNIQYF
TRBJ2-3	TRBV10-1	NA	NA	TGCGCCAGCAGTGAGGGGACTGACACAGATACGCAGTATTTT	CASSEGTDTDTQYF
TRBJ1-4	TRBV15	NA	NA	TGTGCCACCAGGATACCGTCTGGGGAAAAACTGTTTTTT	CATRIPSGEKLFF
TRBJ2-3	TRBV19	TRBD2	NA	TGTGCCAGTAGTAGGACTGTAGCGGGAGAAACAGATACGCAGTATTTT	CASSRTVAGETDTQYF
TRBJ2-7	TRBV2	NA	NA	TGTGCCAGCAGTGCGCAGGGGTCCTACGAGCAGTACTTC	CASSAQGSYEQYF
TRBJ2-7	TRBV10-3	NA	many	TGTGCCATCAGTGATGAGGAGTCCTACGAGCAGTACTTC	CAISDEESYEQYF
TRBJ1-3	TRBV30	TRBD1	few	TGTGCCTGGAGTACAGGGGGCTCTGGAAACACCATATATTTT	CAWSTGGSGNTIYF
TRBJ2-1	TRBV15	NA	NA	TGTGCCACCAGCAGAGGCGGGCAGCGTCTGTCGTACAATGAGCAGTTCTTC	CATSRGGQRLSYNEQFF
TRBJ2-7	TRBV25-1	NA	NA	TGTGCCAGCAGCGAAGGGACATCTACCTACGAGCAGTACTTC	CASSEGTSTYEQYF
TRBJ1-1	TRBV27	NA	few	TGTGCCAGCATGTCAGTAAACACTGAAGCTTTCTTT	CASMSVNTEAFF
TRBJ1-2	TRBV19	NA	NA	TGTGCCAGTAGGGAAGAGAGGATCTATGGCTACACCTTC	CASREERIYGYTF
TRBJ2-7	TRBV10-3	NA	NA	TGTGCCATCGGGAGACAGGAGAAATACGAGCAGTACTTC	CAIGRQEKYEQYF
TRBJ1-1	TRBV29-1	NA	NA	TGCAGCGGACTGACCATGAACACTGAAGCTTTCTTT	CSGLTMNTEAFF
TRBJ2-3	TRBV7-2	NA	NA	TGTGCCAGCAGCTTATATACAGAGGGGGCAGATACGCAGTATTTT	CASSLYTEGADTQYF